Listed below are T cell receptor beta chains from one sample, sequenced in a study of vaccination effects on CD4 cells after COVID-19. Profiled with immunoSEQ multiplex PCR; TCRdb holds only in-frame clones, not every one. Of about 79,000 clones in the sample, about 74% were seen once. These TCRs' antigens remain unknown. The starting material was CD4+ T cells from PBMCs cultured with HCoV-229E spike peptides, obtained before COVID-19 vaccination. The receptors come from a human donor who received a COVID-19 vaccine. Both conserved end residues are part of each CDR3. A D gene is named only where the DNA matches it firmly. Where a row states a size, it is once, few, many or the class of an expanded clone; other rows omit it.

NA | TRBJ1-1 | TRBD1 | TRBV6-5 | CASSRPGTGDTEAFF | TGTGCCAGCAGTCGTCCCGGGACAGGGGACACTGAAGCTTTCTTT
NA | TRBJ1-1 | NA | TRBV13 | CASSRTGRVNTEAFF | TGTGCCAGCAGCCGCACGGGACGGGTGAACACTGAAGCTTTCTTT
NA | TRBJ2-2 | NA | TRBV27 | CASSWGNTGELFF | TGTGCCAGCAGTTGGGGAAACACCGGGGAGCTGTTTTTT
few | TRBJ1-2 | TRBD1 | TRBV5-4 | CASSSTGTGGNGYTF | TGTGCCAGCAGCTCAACCGGGACAGGGGGGAATGGCTACACCTTC
NA | TRBJ2-3 | TRBD2 | TRBV4-3 | CASSQGNGGASDTQYF | TGCGCCAGCAGCCAGGGGAACGGGGGGGCCTCAGATACGCAGTATTTT
NA | TRBJ2-1 | TRBD2 | TRBV7-2 | CASSRFLADDKQFF | TGTGCCAGCAGCCGCTTTCTAGCGGATGACAAACAGTTCTTC
few | TRBJ2-3 | NA | TRBV7-3 | CASSLFGPDTQYF | TGTGCCAGCAGCTTATTTGGACCCGATACGCAGTATTTT
NA | TRBJ1-6 | NA | TRBV27 | CASSSDWPYNSPLHF | TGTGCCAGCAGTTCGGATTGGCCCTATAATTCACCCCTCCACTTT
NA | TRBJ1-1 | NA | TRBV10-1 | CASSESREATEAFF | TGCGCCAGCAGTGAGTCCAGAGAAGCCACTGAAGCTTTCTTT
NA | TRBJ2-5 | NA | TRBV3-1/TRBV3-2 | CASSQRSIETQYF | TGTGCCAGCAGCCAGCGCAGTATAGAGACCCAGTACTTC
NA | TRBJ1-5 | NA | TRBV20-1 | CSASEIVSQPQHF | TGCAGTGCTAGTGAGATCGTAAGTCAGCCCCAGCATTTT
few | TRBJ2-1 | TRBD1 | TRBV11-3 | CASSAGTADNEQFF | TGTGCCAGCAGCGCCGGGACAGCAGACAATGAGCAGTTCTTC
NA | TRBJ1-1 | NA | TRBV6-5 | CASRSGGRNTEAFF | TGTGCCAGCAGGTCCGGGGGCAGAAACACTGAAGCTTTCTTT
NA | TRBJ1-5 | NA | TRBV12-5 | CASGLVRAGRQGWPQHF | TGTGCTAGTGGTTTGGTACGGGCAGGGCGCCAGGGGTGGCCCCAGCATTTT
few | TRBJ2-2 | NA | TRBV30 | CAWSGDSNTGELFF | TGTGCCTGGAGTGGTGACAGTAACACCGGGGAGCTGTTTTTT
NA | TRBJ1-1 | NA | TRBV10-3 | CAIRTPQGNTEAFF | TGTGCCATCAGAACACCACAGGGGAACACTGAAGCTTTCTTT
NA | TRBJ2-3 | NA | TRBV2 | CASSRVSGADTQYF | TGTGCCAGCAGCAGAGTTTCTGGGGCAGATACGCAGTATTTT
NA | TRBJ1-2 | NA | TRBV3-1/TRBV3-2 | CASSQGDYGYTF | TGTGCCAGCAGCCAAGGGGACTATGGCTACACCTTC
NA | TRBJ2-2 | NA | TRBV28 | CASSLWGHNTGELFF | TGTGCCAGCAGTTTATGGGGGCATAACACCGGGGAGCTGTTTTTT
NA | TRBJ1-4 | NA | TRBV9 | CASSVQGFNEKLFF | TGTGCCAGCAGCGTGCAGGGCTTTAATGAAAAACTGTTTTTT
NA | TRBJ1-6 | TRBD1 | TRBV28 | CASSSRQGTNSPLHF | TGTGCCAGCAGTTCCCGACAGGGGACTAATTCACCCCTCCACTTT
NA | TRBJ1-1 | NA | TRBV20-1 | CSATGDLEAFF | TGCAGTGCTACAGGAGACCTTGAAGCTTTCTTT
NA | TRBJ2-1 | NA | TRBV7-2 | CASTLGHQYNEQFF | TGTGCCAGCACCCTGGGACATCAGTACAATGAGCAGTTCTTC
NA | TRBJ2-3 | NA | TRBV6-5 | CASSYLPGQTDTQYF | TGTGCCAGCAGTTACCTTCCGGGACAAACAGATACGCAGTATTTT
NA | TRBJ2-6 | NA | TRBV30 | CAWSRTTLRTGANVLTF | TGTGCCTGGAGTCGTACGACTTTGAGGACTGGGGCCAACGTCCTGACTTTC
NA | TRBJ1-5 | NA | TRBV18 | CASTTALNQPQHF | TGTGCCAGCACGACAGCACTCAATCAGCCCCAGCATTTT
NA | TRBJ1-5 | NA | TRBV6-5 | CASGLRESNQPQHF | TGTGCCAGCGGTCTCCGGGAGAGCAATCAGCCCCAGCATTTT
NA | TRBJ1-5 | NA | TRBV30 | CAWSGSPNQPQHF | TGTGCCTGGAGTGGGAGTCCCAATCAGCCCCAGCATTTT
medium-sized | TRBJ1-6 | NA | TRBV25-1 | CASRERVDNSPLHF | TGTGCCAGCAGGGAGCGAGTCGATAATTCACCCCTCCACTTT
NA | TRBJ1-1 | NA | TRBV12-3/TRBV12-4 | CASKVDTNTEAFF | TGTGCCAGCAAGGTCGACACGAACACTGAAGCTTTCTTT
NA | TRBJ2-3 | NA | TRBV5-6 | CASSFGRVDTQYF | TGTGCCAGCAGCTTCGGCAGGGTTGATACGCAGTATTTT
NA | TRBJ1-1 | NA | TRBV6-5 | CASSYSKEWGIPEAFF | TGTGCCAGCAGTTACTCTAAGGAGTGGGGAATCCCTGAAGCTTTCTTT
few | TRBJ2-6 | NA | TRBV14 | CASSQSSGANVLTF | TGTGCCAGCAGCCAGAGCTCTGGGGCCAACGTCCTGACTTTC
NA | TRBJ1-3 | NA | TRBV9 | CASSVDPDSGNTIYF | TGTGCCAGCAGCGTAGACCCCGACTCTGGAAACACCATATATTTT
NA | TRBJ1-5 | NA | TRBV4-1 | CASSQQGGGNQPQHF | TGCGCCAGCAGCCAACAGGGAGGGGGCAATCAGCCCCAGCATTTT
NA | TRBJ2-1 | TRBD1 | TRBV11-1 | CASSRTGDYNEQFF | TGTGCCAGCAGTCGGACAGGAGATTACAATGAGCAGTTCTTC
NA | TRBJ1-1 | NA | TRBV3-1/TRBV3-2 | CASSPSGLTEAFF | TGTGCCAGCAGCCCGTCAGGCCTAACTGAAGCTTTCTTT
NA | TRBJ1-5 | NA | TRBV12-3/TRBV12-4 | CASSAGGPQHF | TGTGCCAGCTCCGCCGGTGGACCCCAGCATTTT
NA | TRBJ1-4 | NA | TRBV12-3/TRBV12-4 | CASTVSLVEKLFF | TGTGCCAGCACCGTCTCATTGGTCGAAAAACTGTTTTTT